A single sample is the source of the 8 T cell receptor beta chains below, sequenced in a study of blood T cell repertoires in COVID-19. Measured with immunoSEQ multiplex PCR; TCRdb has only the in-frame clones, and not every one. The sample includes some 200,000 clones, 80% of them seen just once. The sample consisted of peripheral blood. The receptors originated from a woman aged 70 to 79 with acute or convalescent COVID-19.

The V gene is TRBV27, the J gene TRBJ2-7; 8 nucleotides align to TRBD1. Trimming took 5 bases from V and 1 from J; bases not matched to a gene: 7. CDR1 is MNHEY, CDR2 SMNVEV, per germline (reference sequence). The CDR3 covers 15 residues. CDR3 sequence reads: CASSQLDRVSYEQYF. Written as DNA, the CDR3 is TGTGCCAGCAGTCAACTGGACAGGGTATCCTACGAGCAGTACTTC.

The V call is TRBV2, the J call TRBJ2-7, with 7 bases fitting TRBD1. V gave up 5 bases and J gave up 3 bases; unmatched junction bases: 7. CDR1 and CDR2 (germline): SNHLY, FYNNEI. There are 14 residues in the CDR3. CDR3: CASSSRGRVYEQYF. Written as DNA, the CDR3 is TGTGCCAGCAGTAGTAGGGGGCGCGTCTACGAGCAGTACTTC. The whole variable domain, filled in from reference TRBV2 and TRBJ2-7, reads EPEVTQTPSHQVTQMGQEVILRCVPISNHLYFYWYRQILGQKVEFLVSFYNNEISEKSEIFDDQFSVERPDGSNFTLKIRSTKLEDSAMYFCASSSRGRVYEQYFGPGTRLTVT.

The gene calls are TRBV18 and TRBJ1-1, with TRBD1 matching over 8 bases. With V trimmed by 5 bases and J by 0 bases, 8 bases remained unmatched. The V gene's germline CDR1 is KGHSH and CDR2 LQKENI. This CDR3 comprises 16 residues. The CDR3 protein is CASSSLGQAMNTEAFF. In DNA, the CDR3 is TGTGCCAGCTCATCCTTGGGACAGGCCATGAACACTGAAGCTTTCTTT.

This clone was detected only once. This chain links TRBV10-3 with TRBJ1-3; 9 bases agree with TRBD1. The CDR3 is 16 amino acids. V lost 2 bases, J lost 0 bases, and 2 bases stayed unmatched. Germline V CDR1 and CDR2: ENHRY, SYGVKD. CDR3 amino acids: CAISEPGQGSGNTIYF. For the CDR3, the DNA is TGTGCCATCAGTGAGCCGGGACAGGGCTCTGGAAACACCATATATTTT.

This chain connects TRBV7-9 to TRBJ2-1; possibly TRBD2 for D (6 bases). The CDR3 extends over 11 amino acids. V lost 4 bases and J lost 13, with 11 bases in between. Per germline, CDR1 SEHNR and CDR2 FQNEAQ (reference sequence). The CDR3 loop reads CASSSRDSQFF. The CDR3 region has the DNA TGTGCCAGCAGCTCCCGGGACTCTCAGTTCTTC.

CDR3 bases: TGTGCCAGCAGCCTCGGACTAGCGGGAGGCACAGATACGCAGTATTTT. This encodes CASSLGLAGGTDTQYF. This chain links TRBV3-1 (or the pseudogene TRBV3-2) with TRBJ2-3, with 13 nucleotides matching TRBD2. Germline V lookup: CDR1 LGHDT, CDR2 YNNKEL (reference sequence). This CDR3 has 16 amino acids. With 4 bases clipped from V and 1 base from J, the junction kept 2 bases outside the gene matches.

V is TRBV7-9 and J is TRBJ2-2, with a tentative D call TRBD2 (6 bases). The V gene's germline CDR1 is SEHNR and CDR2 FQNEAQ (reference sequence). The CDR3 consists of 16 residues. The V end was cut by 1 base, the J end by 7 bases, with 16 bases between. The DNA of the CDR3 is TGTGCCAGCAGCTTAGATGGTCTAGCGCTCAGCGGGGAGCTGTTTTTT. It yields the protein CASSLDGLALSGELFF.

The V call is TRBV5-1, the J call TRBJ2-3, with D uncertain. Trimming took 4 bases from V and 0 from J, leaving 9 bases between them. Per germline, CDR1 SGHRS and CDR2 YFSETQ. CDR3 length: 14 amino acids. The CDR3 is CASSPTTSTDTQYF. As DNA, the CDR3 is TGCGCCAGCAGCCCCACTACTAGCACAGATACGCAGTATTTT.